This T cell receptor (beta chain) was retrieved from a study of patients and donors after allogeneic stem cell transplantation. V shed 1 base and J shed 7 bases, with 7 bases lying between them. Per the germline V gene, CDR1 is SGHTA and CDR2 is FQGNSA. The CDR3 sequence is 12 residues long. TCRdb re-called the RT-PCR reads through MiXCR, storing one row per CDR3 protein. There are about 150,000 distinct CDR3 sequences in the sample; over 30% occur only once, and around half lies in the top ten. Material for sequencing was blood, either unsorted or a sorted T cell fraction (not recorded which). This chain uses TRBV7-2 with TRBJ1-1, with no clear D. The sequence was obtained from a human donor who was either an allogeneic HSCT recipient or a stem cell or donor lymphocyte infusion donor (not recorded which). It is not recorded whose cells these are; they may come from a transplant donor. DNA for the CDR3: TGTGCCAGCAGCTTAGTCGCCCATGAAGCTTTCTTT. It yields the protein CASSLVAHEAFF.